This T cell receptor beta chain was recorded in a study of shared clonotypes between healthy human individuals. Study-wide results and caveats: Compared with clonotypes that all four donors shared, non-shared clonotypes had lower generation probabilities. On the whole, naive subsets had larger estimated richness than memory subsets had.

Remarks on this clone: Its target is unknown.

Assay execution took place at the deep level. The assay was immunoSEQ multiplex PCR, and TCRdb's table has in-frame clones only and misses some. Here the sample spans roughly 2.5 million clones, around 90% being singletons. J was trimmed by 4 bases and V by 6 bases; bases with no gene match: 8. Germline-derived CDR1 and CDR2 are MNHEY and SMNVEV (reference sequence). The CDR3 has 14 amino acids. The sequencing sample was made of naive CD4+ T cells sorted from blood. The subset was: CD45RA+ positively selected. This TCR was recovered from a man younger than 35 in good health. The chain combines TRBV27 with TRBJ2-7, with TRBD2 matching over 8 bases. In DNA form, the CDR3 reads TGTGCCAGCAGCCCTCGGGGGGGCTGGTACGAGCAGTACTTC. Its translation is CASSPRGGWYEQYF.